The 28 T cell receptor beta chains listed next were all sequenced from one sample in a study of T cells in localized non-small cell lung cancer. Measured with immunoSEQ multiplex PCR; TCRdb has only the in-frame clones, and not every one. This repertoire shows around 67,000 clones, about nine tenths found once; its top ten account for nearly 2%. This specimen was peripheral blood, taken before any cancer treatment. These receptors all come from a woman between 35 and 70 years old with stage I lung adenocarcinoma.

The V and J genes are TRBV7-9 and TRBJ2-3; TRBD2 is a possible D gene (5 bases). The CDR3 runs to 14 residues. V was clipped by 5 bases and J by 7 bases, with 16 bases between them. Germline assignment: CDR1 SEHNR and CDR2 FQNEAQ (reference sequence). In DNA, the CDR3 is TGTGCCAGCAGCGCGGCGGGCAGCCCAAATACGCAGTATTTT. Encoded protein: CASSAAGSPNTQYF.

CDR3 protein: CASSLVVIRGDTEAFF. The DNA of the CDR3 is TGTGCCAGCAGCTTGGTAGTAATCCGAGGGGACACTGAAGCTTTCTTT. The chain employs TRBV5-5 and TRBJ1-1, with a possible D match to TRBD1 (5 bases). V lost 0 bases and J lost 3, with 15 bases in between. This CDR3 has 16 amino acids. The V gene's germline CDR1 is SGHKS and CDR2 YYEKEE (reference sequence).

This rearrangement joins TRBV6-5 to TRBJ1-2; maybe TRBD1 (5 bases). Per the germline V gene, CDR1 is MNHEY and CDR2 is SVGAGI. The CDR3 sequence is 14 residues long. Trimming removed 3 bases from V and 0 bases from J, with 8 bases in between. The CDR3 DNA reads as TGTGCCAGCAGTTATTCAGGGTCTAACTATGGCTACACCTTC. Protein: CASSYSGSNYGYTF.

The chain joins TRBV28 to TRBJ2-7, with 11 bases matching TRBD2. The CDR3 consists of 16 residues. Germline values: CDR1 MDHEN, CDR2 SYDVKM. J was trimmed by 4 bases and V by 2 bases; bases with no gene match: 7. The CDR3 DNA is TGTGCCAGCAGTTTAGCCGGGACTAGCGGCACTTACGAGCAGTACTTC. It encodes CASSLAGTSGTYEQYF. Complete variable domain (other parts from reference TRBV28 and TRBJ2-7): DVKVTQSSRYLVKRTGEKVFLECVQDMDHENMFWYRQDPGLGLRLIYFSYDVKMKEKGDIPEGYSVSREKKERFSLILESASTNQTSMYLCASSLAGTSGTYEQYFGPGTRLTVT.

The chain links TRBV9 to TRBJ1-2, with a tentative D call TRBD1 (6 bases). This CDR3 is built from 12 residues. From germline, CDR1 is SGDLS and CDR2 YYNGEE. V shed 3 bases and J shed 8 bases, with 11 bases lying between them. The CDR3 DNA reads TGTGCCAGCAGCGCAAACAGGGACGGCTACACCTTC. The encoded protein is CASSANRDGYTF.

This clone was found once. The chain is built from TRBV18 and TRBJ1-1; D is ambiguous. Germline lookup yields CDR1 KGHSH and CDR2 LQKENI. The V end was cut by 2 bases, the J end by 9 bases, with 13 bases between. There are 13 residues in the CDR3. The CDR3 is CASSPANIVQAFF. In nucleotides, the CDR3 is TGTGCCAGCTCACCAGCAAACATCGTTCAAGCTTTCTTT.

The rearrangement uses TRBV5-6 and TRBJ1-3; no definite D call. V lost 4 bases and J lost 0, with 8 bases in between. The CDR3 covers 14 residues. Germline CDR1 SGHDT, CDR2 YYEEEE. The CDR3 protein is CASSSRSSGNTIYF. CDR3 sequence (DNA): TGTGCCAGCAGCAGCAGGAGCTCTGGAAACACCATATATTTT.

V and J are TRBV18 and TRBJ2-6; D unclear. CDR3 size: 16 residues. The V end lost 1 base, the J end lost 0 bases, and 7 bases lay between the germline ends. Looked up from germline, CDR1 is KGHSH and CDR2 is LQKENI. The CDR3 DNA reads as TGTGCCAGCTCACCACAGGCATACTCTGGGGCCAACGTCCTGACTTTC. This gives the protein CASSPQAYSGANVLTF.

This clone was counted once. The chain has TRBV7-9 and TRBJ1-2; tentatively, D is TRBD1 (5 bases). Trimming took 2 bases from V and 4 from J, leaving 17 bases between them. Germline lookup yields CDR1 SEHNR and CDR2 FQNEAQ (reference sequence). The CDR3 is made up of 16 amino acids. The CDR3: CASSLPQGDPLYGYTF. Here the CDR3 DNA reads TGTGCCAGCAGCTTACCCCAGGGAGACCCTCTCTATGGCTACACCTTC. Looking up the rest from reference TRBV7-9 and TRBJ1-2 gives the full variable domain: DTGVSQNPRHKITKRGQNVTFRCDPISEHNRLYWYRQTLGQGPEFLTYFQNEAQLEKSRLLSDRFSAERPKGSFSTLEIQRTEQGDSAMYLCASSLPQGDPLYGYTFGSGTRLTVV.

The V call is TRBV6-5, the J call TRBJ2-7; D possibly uses TRBD1 or TRBD2 (5 bases each). This CDR3 region has 12 residues. Germline V gene lookup returns CDR1 MNHEY and CDR2 SVGAGI. Trimming left V 6 bases short and J 2 bases short, with 8 bases between. Here the CDR3 reads CASRRGTYEQYF. In DNA, the CDR3 is TGTGCCAGCAGGAGGGGTACCTACGAGCAGTACTTC.

The rearrangement uses TRBV6-1 and TRBJ1-3; tentatively, D is TRBD1 (5 bases). With 1 base removed from V and 4 bases from J, the gap between germline ends came to 8 bases. The length of the CDR3 is 14 residues. Germline CDR1 reads MNHNS; CDR2 reads SASEGT. The CDR3 spells CASSEGGYGNTIYF. The DNA for the CDR3 is TGTGCCAGCAGTGAAGGGGGGTACGGAAACACCATATATTTT.

This sequence joins TRBV19 and TRBJ2-1, with TRBD2 matching 10 bases. Germline assignment: CDR1 LNHDA and CDR2 SQIVND (reference sequence). The V gene end was trimmed by 5 bases and the J gene end by 6 bases; junction bases not matched to a gene: 7. This CDR3 spans 15 amino acids. The CDR3 here is CASSAAGGLGNEQFF. CDR3 nucleotides: TGTGCCAGTAGTGCAGCGGGAGGGTTAGGCAATGAGCAGTTCTTC.

The CDR3 DNA follows: TGTGCCAGCAGCCCCACGGAGGGCTTTCAGCCCCAGCATTTT. Translating it yields CASSPTEGFQPQHF. The chain joins TRBV25-1 to TRBJ1-5; D call uncertain. V gave up 6 bases and J gave up 6 bases, with 15 bases separating them. The germline CDR1 and CDR2 sequences are MGHDK and SYGVNS. The CDR3 totals 14 residues.

V is TRBV30 and J is TRBJ1-5; D not resolved. The CDR3 is 13 residues long. V lost 1 base and J 3 bases, leaving 7 bases between the germline ends. Germline V gene data show CDR1 as GTSNPN and CDR2 as SVGIG (reference sequence). DNA of the CDR3: TGTGCCTGGAGTGAGCGGGACAATCAGCCCCAGCATTTT. This encodes CAWSERDNQPQHF. The whole variable domain, filled in from reference TRBV30 and TRBJ1-5, reads SQTIHQWPATLVQPVGSPLSLECTVEGTSNPNLYWYRQAAGRGLQLLFYSVGIGQISSEVPQNLSASRPQDRQFILSSKKLLLSDSGFYLCAWSERDNQPQHFGDGTRLSIL.

V and J are TRBV5-1 and TRBJ2-1, with D uncertain. The CDR3 is made up of 13 amino acids. Between the trimmed V and J ends, which lost 0 bases and 8 bases, there was a span of 9 bases. CDR1 SGHRS and CDR2 YFSETQ come from the germline V gene. CDR3 nucleotide sequence: TGCGCCAGCAGCTTGGAGGCGAGAGATGAGCAGTTCTTC. Translating gives CASSLEARDEQFF.

The chain recombines TRBV28 with TRBJ2-7; D is unclear. Germline V CDR1 and CDR2: MDHEN, SYDVKM. Trimming took 5 bases from V and 1 from J, leaving 6 bases between them. The CDR3 extends over 12 amino acids. In nucleotides, the CDR3 is TGTGCCAGCAGTCAATCTTCCTACGAGCAGTACTTC. The encoded protein is CASSQSSYEQYF. Full variable domain (rest looked up from reference TRBV28 and TRBJ2-7): DVKVTQSSRYLVKRTGEKVFLECVQDMDHENMFWYRQDPGLGLRLIYFSYDVKMKEKGDIPEGYSVSREKKERFSLILESASTNQTSMYLCASSQSSYEQYFGPGTRLTVT.

Only one count was recorded for this clone. This rearrangement joins TRBV14 to TRBJ1-2; D may be TRBD1 (5 bases). CDR3 size: 15 residues. Per germline, CDR1 SGHDN and CDR2 FVKESK. Trimming pared 1 base from V and 0 bases from J, leaving 9 bases between. Written as DNA, the CDR3 is TGTGCCAGCAGCCAAGTGGGGCTTGCTAACTATGGCTACACCTTC. Its protein is CASSQVGLANYGYTF.

The chain is built from TRBV5-1 and TRBJ2-1; D possibly corresponds to TRBD2 (5 bases). The CDR3 has 15 residues. V lost 0 bases and J 6 bases, leaving 13 bases between the germline ends. CDR1 is SGHRS and CDR2 is YFSETQ in the germline V gene. Here the CDR3 reads CASSLGPGWGNEQFF. CDR3 in DNA: TGCGCCAGCAGCTTGGGACCGGGGTGGGGCAATGAGCAGTTCTTC.

CDR3 sequence (DNA): TGTGCCAGCAGTGAATACACAACTAATGAAAAACTGTTTTTT. It specifies CASSEYTTNEKLFF. The V gene is TRBV25-1, the J gene TRBJ1-4; D is uncertain. The germline V gene encodes CDR1 MGHDK and CDR2 SYGVNS. Trimming removed 0 bases at V and 0 bases at J, with 2 bases between. The CDR3 consists of 14 residues.

Here the CDR3 reads CASSPSGRGGRNIQYF. Here the CDR3 DNA reads TGTGCCAGCAGCCCTAGCGGGAGAGGGGGGAGAAACATTCAGTACTTC. The chain uses TRBV7-9 and TRBJ2-4; 10 bases align to TRBD2. The length of the CDR3 is 16 residues. Germline trimming cut 5 bases from V and 6 bases from J; bases unmatched to any gene: 10. CDR1 and CDR2 (germline): SEHNR, FQNEAQ (reference sequence).

V is TRBV29-1 and J is TRBJ2-1; TRBD2 matches 7 bases. The CDR3 sequence is 16 residues long. The germline V gene encodes CDR1 SQVTM and CDR2 ANQGSEA. Trimming at V came to 5 bases and at J to 3 bases, leaving 13 bases not matched to a gene. The CDR3 spells CSVPQGIAGDYNEQFF. In DNA, the CDR3 is TGCAGCGTTCCCCAGGGAATTGCGGGAGACTACAATGAGCAGTTCTTC.

Written as DNA, the CDR3 is TGTGCCAGCAGTTTCGGACAGGGAACTAACTATGGCTACACCTTC. Encoded protein: CASSFGQGTNYGYTF. V usage is TRBV2 and J usage is TRBJ1-2; 8 nucleotides match TRBD1. The germline V gene has CDR1 SNHLY and CDR2 FYNNEI. V shed 5 bases and J 0 bases; nucleotides not matched to a gene: 5. CDR3 length equals 15 residues. The whole variable domain, filled in from reference TRBV2 and TRBJ1-2, reads EPEVTQTPSHQVTQMGQEVILRCVPISNHLYFYWYRQILGQKVEFLVSFYNNEISEKSEIFDDQFSVERPDGSNFTLKIRSTKLEDSAMYFCASSFGQGTNYGYTFGSGTRLTVV.

This chain connects TRBV30 to TRBJ1-1; maybe TRBD1 (6 bases). The V end was cut by 7 bases, the J end by 5 bases, with 17 bases between. Germline values: CDR1 GTSNPN, CDR2 SVGIG (reference sequence). The CDR3 length is 13 residues. DNA for the CDR3: TGTGCCTTAAAACAGGGAAGGACGACTGAAGCTTTCTTT. Protein sequence: CALKQGRTTEAFF.

V and J are TRBV28 and TRBJ2-2; tentative D call: TRBD2 (5 bases). This CDR3 comprises 18 residues. Trimming left V 1 base short and J 6 bases short, with 21 bases between. The germline V gene has CDR1 MDHEN and CDR2 SYDVKM. The DNA of the CDR3 is TGTGCCAGCAGTTTATTGGTGCAGAGGGCAGCCGGACCCGGGGAGCTGTTTTTT. Its translation is CASSLLVQRAAGPGELFF.

The chain couples TRBV29-1 to TRBJ1-1, with D possibly TRBD1 on 6 matching bases. The CDR3 covers 12 residues. CDR1 is SQVTM and CDR2 is ANQGSEA in the germline V gene. V lost 3 bases and J lost 4, with 9 bases in between. CDR3 region: CSVEKGGTEAFF. CDR3 coding DNA: TGCAGCGTTGAGAAGGGGGGCACTGAAGCTTTCTTT.

V gene TRBV28 combines with J gene TRBJ2-7; the match to TRBD2 covers 11 bases. This CDR3 is built from 17 residues. Per germline, CDR1 MDHEN and CDR2 SYDVKM. The V gene end was trimmed by 5 bases and the J gene end by 0 bases; junction bases not matched to a gene: 9. This CDR3 reads CASSLQGLAENSYEQYF. DNA of the CDR3: TGTGCCAGCAGTCTACAGGGACTAGCGGAAAACTCCTACGAGCAGTACTTC.

The V gene is TRBV7-9, the J gene TRBJ2-1; TRBD2 aligns across 11 bases. The CDR3 has 16 residues. Unmatched junction bases numbered 7, after V lost 6 bases and J lost 3 bases. Per the germline V gene, CDR1 is SEHNR and CDR2 is FQNEAQ (reference sequence). In DNA form, the CDR3 reads TGTGCCAGCAGTTTAACTAGCGGGGGACTCTACAATGAGCAGTTCTTC. As protein: CASSLTSGGLYNEQFF.

The gene calls are TRBV28 and TRBJ1-2; 10 positions match TRBD1. Looked up from germline, CDR1 is MDHEN and CDR2 is SYDVKM. The CDR3 runs to 15 residues. The junction had 16 bases not matched to a gene; V was cut back by 6 bases and J by 12 bases. CDR3 residues: CASSQVDRGLRGHTF. As DNA, the CDR3 is TGTGCCAGCAGCCAGGTTGACAGGGGGCTTCGAGGCCACACCTTC.